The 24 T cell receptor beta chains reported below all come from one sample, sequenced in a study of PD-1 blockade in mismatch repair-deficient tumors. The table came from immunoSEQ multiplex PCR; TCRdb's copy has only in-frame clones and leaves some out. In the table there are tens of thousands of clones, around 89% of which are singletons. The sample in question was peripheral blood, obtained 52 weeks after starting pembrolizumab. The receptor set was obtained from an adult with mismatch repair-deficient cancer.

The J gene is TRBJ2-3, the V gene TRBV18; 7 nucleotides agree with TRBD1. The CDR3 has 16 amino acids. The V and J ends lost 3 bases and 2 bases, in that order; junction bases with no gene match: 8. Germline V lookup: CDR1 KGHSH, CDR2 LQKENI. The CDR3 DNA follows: TGTGCCAGCTCACCGATCCCGGGACAGCTCACAGATACGCAGTATTTT. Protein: CASSPIPGQLTDTQYF.

CDR3 sequence: CASSLAQATNYGYTF. The CDR3, as DNA: TGTGCCAGCAGCTTAGCGCAGGCGACTAACTATGGCTACACCTTC. The chain uses TRBV7-9 and TRBJ1-2; D is unclear. Per the germline V gene, CDR1 is SEHNR and CDR2 is FQNEAQ (reference sequence). Trimming removed 0 bases at V and 0 bases at J, with 8 bases between. CDR3 length: 15 amino acids.

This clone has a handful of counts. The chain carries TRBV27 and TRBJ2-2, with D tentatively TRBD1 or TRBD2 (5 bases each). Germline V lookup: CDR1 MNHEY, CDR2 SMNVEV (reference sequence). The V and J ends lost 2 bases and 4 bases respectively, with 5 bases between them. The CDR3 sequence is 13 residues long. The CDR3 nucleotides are TGTGCCAGCAGTTTAGGGGGCACCGGGGAGCTGTTTTTT. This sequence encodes CASSLGGTGELFF.

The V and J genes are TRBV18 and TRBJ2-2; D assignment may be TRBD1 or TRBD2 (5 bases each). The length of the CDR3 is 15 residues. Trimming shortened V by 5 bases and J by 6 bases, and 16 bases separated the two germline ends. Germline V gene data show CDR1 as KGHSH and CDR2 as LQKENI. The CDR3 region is CASSSFVRGAGELFF. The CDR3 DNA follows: TGTGCCAGCTCATCCTTCGTTAGAGGGGCCGGGGAGCTGTTTTTT.

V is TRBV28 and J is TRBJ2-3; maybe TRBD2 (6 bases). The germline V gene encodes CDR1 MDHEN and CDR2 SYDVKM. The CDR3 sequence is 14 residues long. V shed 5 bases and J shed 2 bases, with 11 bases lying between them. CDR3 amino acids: CASSRGRNTDTQYF. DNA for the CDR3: TGTGCCAGCAGTAGAGGGAGGAACACAGATACGCAGTATTTT. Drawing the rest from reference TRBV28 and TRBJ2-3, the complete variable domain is DVKVTQSSRYLVKRTGEKVFLECVQDMDHENMFWYRQDPGLGLRLIYFSYDVKMKEKGDIPEGYSVSREKKERFSLILESASTNQTSMYLCASSRGRNTDTQYFGPGTRLTVL.

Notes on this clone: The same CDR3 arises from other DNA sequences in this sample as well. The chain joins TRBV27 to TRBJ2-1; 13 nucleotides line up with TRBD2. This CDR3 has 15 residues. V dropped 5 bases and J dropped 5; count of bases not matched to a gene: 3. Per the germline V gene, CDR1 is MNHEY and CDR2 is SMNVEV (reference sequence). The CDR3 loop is CASSPGTSGNNEQFF. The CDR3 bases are TGTGCCAGCAGTCCCGGGACTAGCGGGAACAATGAGCAGTTCTTC.

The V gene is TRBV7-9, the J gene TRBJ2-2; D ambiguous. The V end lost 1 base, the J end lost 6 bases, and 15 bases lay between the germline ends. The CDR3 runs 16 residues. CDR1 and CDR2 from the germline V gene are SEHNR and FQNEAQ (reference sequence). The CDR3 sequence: CASSLEGGWFAGELFF. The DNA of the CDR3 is TGTGCCAGCAGCTTAGAAGGTGGCTGGTTCGCCGGGGAGCTGTTTTTT.

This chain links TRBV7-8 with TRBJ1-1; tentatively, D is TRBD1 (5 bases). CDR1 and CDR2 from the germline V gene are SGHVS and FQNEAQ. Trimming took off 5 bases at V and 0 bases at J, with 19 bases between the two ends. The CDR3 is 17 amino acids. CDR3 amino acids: CASSLTRPGPVNTEAFF. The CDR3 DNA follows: TGTGCCAGCAGCCTAACCCGACCGGGACCGGTGAACACTGAAGCTTTCTTT. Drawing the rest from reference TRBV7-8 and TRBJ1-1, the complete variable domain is GAGVSQSPRYKVAKRGQDVALRCDPISGHVSLFWYQQALGQGPEFLTYFQNEAQLDKSGLPSDRFFAERPEGSVSTLKIQRTQQEDSAVYLCASSLTRPGPVNTEAFFGQGTRLTVV.

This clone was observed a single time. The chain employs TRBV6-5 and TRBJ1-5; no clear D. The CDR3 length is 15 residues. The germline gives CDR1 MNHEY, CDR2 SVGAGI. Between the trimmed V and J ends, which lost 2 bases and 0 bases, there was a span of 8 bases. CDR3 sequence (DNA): TGTGCCAGCAGTTACGCTCAGCATAGCAATCAGCCCCAGCATTTT. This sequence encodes CASSYAQHSNQPQHF.

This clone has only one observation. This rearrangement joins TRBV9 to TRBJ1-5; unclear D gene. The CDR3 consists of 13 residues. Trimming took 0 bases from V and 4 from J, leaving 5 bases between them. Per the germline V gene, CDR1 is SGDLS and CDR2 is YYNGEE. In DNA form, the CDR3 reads TGTGCCAGCAGCGTAGGTTCAAATCAGCCCCAGCATTTT. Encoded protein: CASSVGSNQPQHF.

CDR3 loop: CASSLGLIAYEQYF. DNA for the CDR3: TGTGCCAGCAGCTTGGGTCTGATAGCCTACGAGCAGTACTTC. The chain is built from TRBV5-6 and TRBJ2-7; D unclear. The CDR3 extends over 14 amino acids. Germline V gives CDR1 SGHDT, CDR2 YYEEEE. Trimming took 0 bases from V and 2 from J, leaving 9 bases between them.

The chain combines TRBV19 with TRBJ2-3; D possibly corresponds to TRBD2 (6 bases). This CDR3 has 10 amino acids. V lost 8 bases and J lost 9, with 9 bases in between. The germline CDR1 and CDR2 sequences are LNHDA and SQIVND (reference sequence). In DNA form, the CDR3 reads TGTGCCAGTGGGGGGAACACGCAGTATTTT. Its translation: CASGGNTQYF.

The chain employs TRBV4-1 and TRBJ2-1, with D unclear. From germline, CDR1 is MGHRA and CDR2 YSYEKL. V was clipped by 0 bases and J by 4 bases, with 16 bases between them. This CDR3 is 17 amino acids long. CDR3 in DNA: TGCGCCAGCAGCCAAGAAACTACGCTGTTTAGGTACAATGAGCAGTTCTTC. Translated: CASSQETTLFRYNEQFF.

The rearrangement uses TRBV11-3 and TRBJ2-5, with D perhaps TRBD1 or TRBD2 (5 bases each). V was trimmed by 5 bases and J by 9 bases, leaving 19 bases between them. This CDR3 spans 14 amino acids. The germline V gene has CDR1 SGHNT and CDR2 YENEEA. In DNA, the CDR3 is TGTGCCAGCAGCCTCTCCGGGACCTCGGGTCCCCAGTACTTC. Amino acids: CASSLSGTSGPQYF. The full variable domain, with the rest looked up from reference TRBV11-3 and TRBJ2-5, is EAGVVQSPRYKIIEKKQPVAFWCNPISGHNTLYWYLQNLGQGPELLIRYENEEAVDDSQLPKDRFSAERLKGVDSTLKIQPAELGDSAVYLCASSLSGTSGPQYFGPGTRLLVL.

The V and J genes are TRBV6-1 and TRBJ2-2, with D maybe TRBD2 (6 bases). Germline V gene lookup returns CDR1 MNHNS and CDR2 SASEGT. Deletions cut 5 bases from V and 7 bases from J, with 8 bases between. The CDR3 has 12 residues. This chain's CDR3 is CASSRGLGELFF. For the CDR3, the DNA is TGTGCCAGCAGTCGGGGACTCGGGGAGCTGTTTTTT.

The CDR3 is CASSYSGGRETQYF. DNA of the CDR3: TGTGCCAGCAGTTACTCCGGGGGCCGAGAGACCCAGTACTTC. The genes are TRBV6-5 and TRBJ2-5; D may correspond to TRBD1 or TRBD2 (6 bases each). The CDR3 loop spans 14 amino acids. The germline CDR1 and CDR2 sequences are MNHEY and SVGAGI. V dropped 0 bases and J dropped 4 bases, with 9 bases sitting between them.

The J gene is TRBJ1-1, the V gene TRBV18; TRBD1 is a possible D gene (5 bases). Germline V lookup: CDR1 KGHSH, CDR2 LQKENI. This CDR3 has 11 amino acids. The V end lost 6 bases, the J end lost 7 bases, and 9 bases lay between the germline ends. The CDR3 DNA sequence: TGTGCCAGCTCCGCGGGGGGTGAAGCTTTCTTT. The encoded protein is CASSAGGEAFF.

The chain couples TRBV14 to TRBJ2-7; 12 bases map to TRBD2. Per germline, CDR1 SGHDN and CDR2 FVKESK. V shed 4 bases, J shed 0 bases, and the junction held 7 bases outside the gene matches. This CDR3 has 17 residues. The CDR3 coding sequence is TGTGCCAGCAGCCCACGAGGACTAGCGGGGAGCTCCTACGAGCAGTACTTC. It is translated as CASSPRGLAGSSYEQYF.

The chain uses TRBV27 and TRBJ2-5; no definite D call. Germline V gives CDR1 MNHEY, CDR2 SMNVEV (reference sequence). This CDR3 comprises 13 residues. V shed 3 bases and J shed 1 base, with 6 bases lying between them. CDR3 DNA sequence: TGTGCCAGCAGTTTTGTCGGCCAAGAGACCCAGTACTTC. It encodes CASSFVGQETQYF.

In DNA form, the CDR3 reads TGTGCCAGCAGCTTAATTCACCCGACGGTCCGCACAGATACGCAGTATTTT. Protein sequence: CASSLIHPTVRTDTQYF. The rearrangement joins TRBV11-3 to TRBJ2-3; D not certain. V lost 2 bases to trimming and J lost 1 base, with 16 bases between them. This CDR3 comprises 17 residues. Germline V CDR1 and CDR2: SGHNT, YENEEA.

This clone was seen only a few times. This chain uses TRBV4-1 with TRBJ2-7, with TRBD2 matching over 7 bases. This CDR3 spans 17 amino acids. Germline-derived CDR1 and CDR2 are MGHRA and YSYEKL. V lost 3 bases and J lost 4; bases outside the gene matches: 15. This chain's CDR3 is CASSQILTGGSAYEQYF. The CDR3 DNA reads TGCGCCAGCAGCCAGATCCTAACTGGCGGGAGTGCGTACGAGCAGTACTTC.

Here the CDR3 DNA reads TGTGCCAGCAGCTCGGGACAGGGGCCGTACGAGCAGTACTTC. It is translated as CASSSGQGPYEQYF. The chain uses TRBV11-2 and TRBJ2-7; 10 nucleotides match TRBD1. The CDR3 extends over 14 amino acids. The germline CDR1 and CDR2 sequences are SGHAT and FQNNGV. V shed 4 bases and J 4 bases; nucleotides not matched to a gene: 4.

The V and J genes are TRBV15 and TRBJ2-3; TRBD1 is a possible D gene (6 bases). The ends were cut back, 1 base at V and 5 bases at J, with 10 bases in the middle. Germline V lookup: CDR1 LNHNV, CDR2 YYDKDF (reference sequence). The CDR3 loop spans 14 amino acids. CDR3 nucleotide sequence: TGTGCCACCAGCAGAGGGGGCAGGGGAGATACGCAGTATTTT. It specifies CATSRGGRGDTQYF.

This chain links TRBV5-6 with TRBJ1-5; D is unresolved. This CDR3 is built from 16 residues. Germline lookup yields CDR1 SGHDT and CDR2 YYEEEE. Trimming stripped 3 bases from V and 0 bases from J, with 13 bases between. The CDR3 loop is CASSSWKIPSNQPQHF. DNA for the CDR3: TGTGCCAGCAGCTCTTGGAAGATCCCTAGCAATCAGCCCCAGCATTTT.